What follows describes a single TCR beta chain. The record originates from a study of blood T cell repertoires in COVID-19. In the study overall: The United States, Italy and Spain supplied acute and convalescent COVID-19 samples. T cells, B-cell-depleted T cells, or PBMCs supplied cDNA or gDNA.

In the original workflow: Amplification of reference gene primers was used by the study to estimate nucleated cell counts. Produced via immunoSEQ multiplex PCR; TCRdb's table is partial and in-frame only. V and J calls plus clone size are reproduced from that table; the DNA served to infer D and trimming. The sample has about 110,000 clones; 65% to 75% are singletons. Trimming shortened V by 2 bases and J by 2 bases, and 7 bases separated the two germline ends. The CDR3 runs to 15 residues. CDR1 and CDR2 from the germline V gene are SGHAT and FQNNGV. The sequence was collected from a man older than 75 with acute or convalescent COVID-19. Sequenced material: peripheral blood. The V and J genes are TRBV11-2 and TRBJ2-6; no clear D gene. The CDR3 nucleotides are TGTGCCAGCAGCTTATGGCAGGCTGGGGCCAACGTCCTGACTTTC. Its protein product is CASSLWQAGANVLTF.